This T cell receptor (beta chain) was identified during a study of cytomegalovirus exposure and HLA in healthy donors. The PCR had 60 Vbeta and 13 Jbeta primers. Measured with immunoSEQ multiplex PCR; TCRdb has only the in-frame clones, and not every one. Seen here are 150,000 to 200,000 clones, approximately 81% observed once, and the top ten hold 1%. The CDR3 is 13 residues long. Trimming removed 3 bases at V and 1 base at J, with 5 bases between. Germline CDR1 reads SGHAT; CDR2 reads FQNNGV. The receptor was isolated from a boy aged 2 to 10 in good health and CMV-seronegative. Sequences were obtained from PBMCs. V gene TRBV11-2 combines with J gene TRBJ2-3; the D is unclear. CDR3 in amino acids: CASSLAGTDTQYF. The CDR3 region has the DNA TGTGCCAGCAGCTTGGCCGGCACAGATACGCAGTATTTT.